The T cell receptor (beta chain) under discussion was sequenced for a study of shared clonotypes between healthy human individuals. CDR1 and CDR2 (germline): MDHEN, SYDVKM. V was shortened by 5 bases and J by 8 bases, with 19 bases between the two germline ends. The CDR3 spans 15 residues. Study-level points and caveats: The study found approximately 5% of naive CD4 clonotypes shared across several donors. Exclusively blood specimens were collected; tissue repertoires likely differ. In having few donors, the study represented limited genetic and exposure-history diversity.

Libraries were prepared by immunoSEQ multiplex PCR; TCRdb keeps only in-frame clonotypes and omits some of them. In the table there are about 820,000 clones, 80% to 95% of which are singletons. About this clone: Antigen unknown.

CD8 cells regarded as naive lacked CD45RO, were positively chosen for CCR7, and omitted terminally differentiated effector memory CD45RA+ cells. The sequence was obtained from a man in his thirties or forties in good health. This chain connects TRBV28 to TRBJ2-1; D is undetermined. Sequencing was done on a sample of naive CD8+ T cells sorted from blood. The CDR3 nucleotides are TGTGCCAGCAGTATCCTCCCGGGCCCGAGGTATGAGCAGTTCTTC. Its protein is CASSILPGPRYEQFF.